The 23 T cell receptor beta chains reported below all come from one sample, sequenced in a study of blood T cell repertoires in COVID-19. Produced via immunoSEQ multiplex PCR; TCRdb's table is partial and in-frame only. The sample yields around 140,000 clones, around 86% seen once. The sequenced sample was peripheral blood. The receptors come from a woman in her fifties or sixties with active or convalescent COVID-19.

The chain is built from TRBV7-7 and TRBJ2-3; 7 bases agree with TRBD2. This CDR3 is built from 14 residues. Germline V gene data show CDR1 as SSHAT and CDR2 as FNYEAQ (reference sequence). The V and J ends lost 5 bases and 1 base, in that order; junction bases with no gene match: 3. Written as DNA, the CDR3 is TGTGCCAGCAGCGTCAGCGGGGGCACAGATACGCAGTATTTT. Translated: CASSVSGGTDTQYF.

Worth noting for this clone: Germline and junction disagree at one end, which may indicate a read error. The chain links TRBV7-8 to TRBJ1-6, with D perhaps matching TRBD1 (6 bases). Germline V lookup: CDR1 SGHVS, CDR2 FQNEAQ. CDR3 size: 14 residues. The CDR3 region is CASSFGDNHSPLHF. CDR3 nucleotide sequence: TGTGCCAGCAGCTTCGGGGACAATCATTCGCCCCTCCACTTT.

The rearrangement links TRBV5-6 to TRBJ2-7; 9 bases are a match to TRBD1. The CDR3 runs 15 residues. Germline V gene lookup returns CDR1 SGHDT and CDR2 YYEEEE. Trimming removed 7 bases from V and 4 bases from J; junction bases left unmatched: 12. The CDR3 reads CASCTLDRGAYEQYF. The DNA of the CDR3 is TGTGCCAGCTGCACCCTCGACAGGGGGGCTTACGAGCAGTACTTC. The whole variable domain, remainder taken from reference TRBV5-6 and TRBJ2-7, is DAGVTQSPTHLIKTRGQQVTLRCSPKSGHDTVSWYQQALGQGPQFIFQYYEEEERQRGNFPDRFSGHQFPNYSSELNVNALLLGDSALYLCASCTLDRGAYEQYFGPGTRLTVT.

The chain employs TRBV5-4 and TRBJ2-2; the match to TRBD1 covers 7 bases. CDR1 is SGHNT, CDR2 YYREEE, per germline (reference sequence). J gave up 8 bases and V 3 bases, and 10 bases lay outside the gene matches. The CDR3 covers 15 residues. CDR3 in amino acids: CASSSFDRAGGELFF. The DNA of the CDR3 is TGTGCCAGCAGCTCCTTTGACAGGGCCGGTGGGGAGCTGTTTTTT.

The V and J genes are TRBV4-2 and TRBJ2-2, with TRBD1 matching over 9 bases. This CDR3 comprises 16 residues. The germline V gene has CDR1 LGHNA and CDR2 YNFKEQ. Trimming at V came to 2 bases and at J to 6 bases, leaving 7 bases not matched to a gene. CDR3 residues: CASSQIQGAPPGELFF. The CDR3 nucleotides are TGTGCCAGCAGCCAAATACAGGGGGCTCCCCCCGGGGAGCTGTTTTTT.

The rearrangement uses TRBV7-2 and TRBJ2-1, with a tentative D call TRBD2 (5 bases). Trimming removed 5 bases at V and 3 bases at J, with 11 bases between. Germline CDR1 and CDR2: SGHTA and FQGNSA. The CDR3 has 14 amino acids. The CDR3 region has the DNA TGTGCCAGCAGCCTAACTAGGAACTACAATGAGCAGTTCTTC. Its protein is CASSLTRNYNEQFF.

The gene calls are TRBV15 and TRBJ1-6; D is possibly TRBD1 (6 bases). This CDR3 contains 13 residues. CDR1 is LNHNV, CDR2 YYDKDF, per germline (reference sequence). Trimming removed 3 bases at V and 8 bases at J, with 8 bases between. DNA of the CDR3: TGTGCCACCAGCAGTTACAGGGATTCACCCCTCCACTTT. Its protein product is CATSSYRDSPLHF.

This sequence joins TRBV7-2 and TRBJ2-2, with 7 nucleotides matching TRBD2. V dropped 2 bases and J dropped 5; count of bases not matched to a gene: 8. This CDR3 has 16 amino acids. Germline V gene lookup returns CDR1 SGHTA and CDR2 FQGNSA. In DNA form, the CDR3 reads TGTGCCAGCAGCTTAAGGCGCCTAGCGGCTACCGGGGAGCTGTTTTTT. This encodes CASSLRRLAATGELFF.

V usage is TRBV2 and J usage is TRBJ2-2, with 8 bases aligning to TRBD1. V lost 4 bases and J lost 4; bases outside the gene matches: 5. Germline V lookup: CDR1 SNHLY, CDR2 FYNNEI. The CDR3 is made up of 15 amino acids. The CDR3 DNA reads TGTGCCAGCAGTGTCCAGGGGGCCGGCACCGGGGAGCTGTTTTTT. This sequence encodes CASSVQGAGTGELFF.

The chain has TRBV30 and TRBJ2-6; a weak D match, TRBD2 (6 bases). V gave up 0 bases and J gave up 4 bases, with 10 bases separating them. Germline assignment: CDR1 GTSNPN and CDR2 SVGIG (reference sequence). The length of the CDR3 is 15 residues. The CDR3 DNA reads as TGTGCCTGGAGTGTGGGGGGAACGGGGGCCAACGTCCTGACTTTC. Translated: CAWSVGGTGANVLTF.

The CDR3: CASSQIQGGREQYF. The CDR3, as DNA: TGCGCCAGCAGCCAGATTCAGGGGGGACGCGAGCAGTACTTC. This chain joins TRBV4-1 and TRBJ2-7; TRBD1 is a possible D gene (7 bases). The CDR3 sequence is 14 residues long. Trimming removed 3 bases at V and 6 bases at J, with 15 bases between. Germline loops: CDR1 MGHRA, CDR2 YSYEKL.

The chain joins TRBV5-1 to TRBJ1-1; 9 bases match TRBD1. Trimming took 4 bases from V and 3 from J; bases not matched to a gene: 4. This CDR3 contains 14 residues. The germline V gene has CDR1 SGHRS and CDR2 YFSETQ. The DNA for the CDR3 is TGCGCCAGCAGCCCTGGGACAGGGTACACTGAAGCTTTCTTT. Amino acid sequence: CASSPGTGYTEAFF.

The V call is TRBV7-7, the J call TRBJ2-1; 8 bases are shared with TRBD1. CDR3 length: 15 residues. V gave up 6 bases and J gave up 5 bases; unmatched junction bases: 9. Germline V lookup: CDR1 SSHAT, CDR2 FNYEAQ (reference sequence). The CDR3 DNA is TGTGCCAGCAGTCCCGGGACAGGAGGGAACAATGAGCAGTTCTTC. The encoded protein is CASSPGTGGNNEQFF. The variable domain in full, with the rest retrieved from reference TRBV7-7 and TRBJ2-1, is GAGVSQSPRYKVTKRGQDVTLRCDPISSHATLYWYQQALGQGPEFLTYFNYEAQPDKSGLPSDRFSAERPEGSISTLTIQRTEQRDSAMYRCASSPGTGGNNEQFFGPGTRLTVL.

A word on this clone: Additional DNA sequences in this sample encode the identical CDR3. V gene TRBV7-2 combines with J gene TRBJ2-1, with D perhaps TRBD1 (6 bases). The germline gives CDR1 SGHTA, CDR2 FQGNSA. This CDR3 has 13 residues. Trimming cost V 3 bases and J 7 bases, with 10 bases left between them. This CDR3 reads CASSFLQGNEQFF. The CDR3 nucleotides read TGTGCCAGCAGCTTCCTACAGGGTAATGAGCAGTTCTTC.

The genes are TRBV7-9 and TRBJ1-4, with 7 bases that match TRBD1. Trimming removed 4 bases from V and 7 bases from J; junction bases left unmatched: 15. The CDR3 spans 17 residues. The germline V gene encodes CDR1 SEHNR and CDR2 FQNEAQ (reference sequence). CDR3 in amino acids: CASSSSSLAGGGEKLFF. CDR3 in DNA: TGTGCCAGCAGCTCCTCATCCCTGGCAGGGGGTGGTGAAAAACTGTTTTTT.

V usage is TRBV12-3 or TRBV12-4 and J usage is TRBJ1-2; D uncertain. CDR3 length: 13 amino acids. The ends were cut back, 1 base at V and 7 bases at J, with 10 bases in the middle. CDR3 nucleotides: TGTGCCAGCAGTTTAGGGGGAAGCGGTGGCTACACCTTC. Encoded protein: CASSLGGSGGYTF.

The rearrangement uses TRBV29-1 and TRBJ1-2; no firm D call. The CDR3 has 11 residues. V lost 3 bases and J lost 2, with 4 bases in between. Germline CDR1 and CDR2: SQVTM and ANQGSEA. CDR3 protein: CSVDGNYGYTF. CDR3 sequence (DNA): TGCAGCGTTGACGGGAACTATGGCTACACCTTC.

This chain connects TRBV7-2 to TRBJ2-7; 11 bases align to TRBD1. Germline CDR1 and CDR2: SGHTA and FQGNSA. Trimming cost V 7 bases and J 2 bases; bases outside gene matches: 4. The CDR3 runs to 14 residues. This chain's CDR3 is CASKRTGGPYEQYF. CDR3 bases: TGTGCCAGCAAACGGACAGGGGGCCCCTACGAGCAGTACTTC.

The chain has TRBV28 and TRBJ1-5, with 11 positions matching TRBD1. Trimming removed 5 bases from V and 6 bases from J; junction bases left unmatched: 3. CDR3 size: 14 residues. The germline V gene encodes CDR1 MDHEN and CDR2 SYDVKM. For the CDR3, the DNA is TGTGCCAGCAGTCGGACAGGGGGCAGTCAGCCCCAGCATTTT. This encodes CASSRTGGSQPQHF.

The V gene is TRBV5-4, the J gene TRBJ1-1, with 7 bases fitting TRBD1. The trim removed 4 bases at V and 5 bases at J, leaving 8 bases unmatched. This CDR3 spans 14 amino acids. From germline, CDR1 is SGHNT and CDR2 YYREEE (reference sequence). In nucleotides, the CDR3 is TGTGCCAGCAGCGTACAGGGGCTCGGGACTGAAGCTTTCTTT. It translates to CASSVQGLGTEAFF. The whole variable domain, filled in from reference TRBV5-4 and TRBJ1-1, reads ETGVTQSPTHLIKTRGQQVTLRCSSQSGHNTVSWYQQALGQGPQFIFQYYREEENGRGNFPPRFSGLQFPNYSSELNVNALELDDSALYLCASSVQGLGTEAFFGQGTRLTVV.

This clone was counted a few times. The chain uses TRBV7-2 and TRBJ1-5; tentative D call: TRBD1 (5 bases). V lost 3 bases to trimming and J lost 5 bases, with 11 bases between them. The length of the CDR3 is 14 residues. CDR1 and CDR2 from the germline V gene are SGHTA and FQGNSA. CDR3 region: CASSFRGGDQPQHF. The DNA for the CDR3 is TGTGCCAGCAGCTTTCGGGGAGGGGATCAGCCCCAGCATTTT. The full variable domain, completed using reference TRBV7-2 and TRBJ1-5, is GAGVSQSPSNKVTEKGKDVELRCDPISGHTALYWYRQSLGQGLEFLIYFQGNSAPDKSGLPSDRFSAERTGGSVSTLTIQRTQQEDSAVYLCASSFRGGDQPQHFGDGTRLSIL.

The rearrangement joins TRBV6-2 or TRBV6-3 to TRBJ2-1; D is possibly TRBD2 (5 bases). CDR3 length: 12 residues. V lost 6 bases to trimming and J lost 8 bases, with 11 bases between them. Germline V gene lookup returns CDR1 MNHEY and CDR2 SVGEGT. Here the CDR3 reads CASSAAGDEQFF. Written as DNA, the CDR3 is TGTGCCAGCAGCGCGGCCGGGGATGAGCAGTTCTTC.

This clone showed up just once. This sequence joins TRBV18 and TRBJ2-5; maybe TRBD1 (6 bases). Germline V CDR1 and CDR2: KGHSH, LQKENI. V dropped 2 bases and J dropped 5 bases, with 15 bases sitting between them. This CDR3 spans 15 amino acids. CDR3 region: CASSPNRDRVETQYF. CDR3 nucleotides: TGTGCCAGCTCACCAAACAGGGATCGGGTGGAGACCCAGTACTTC.